Following are 23 T cell receptor beta chains from one sample sequenced in a study of identical twins. TCRdb analysed the 5' RACE reads with MiXCR anew, one entry per CDR3 protein. The data contain about 890,000 distinct CDR3 sequences, approximately 13% of them singletons. The same sample was also used in a study of yellow fever vaccine responses in identical twins.

Sequenced sample: PBMCs. These receptors were collected from a woman between 18 and 29 years old in good health.

Only a few counts were recorded for this clonotype. The chain carries TRBV6-2 or TRBV6-3 and TRBJ1-5; D gene uncertain. The CDR3 is 13 residues long. Trimming removed 5 bases at V and 5 bases at J, with 10 bases between. Germline-derived CDR1 and CDR2 are MNHEY and SVGEGT. The chain's CDR3 is CASSRQVDQPQHF. Written as DNA, the CDR3 is TGTGCCAGCAGTCGTCAGGTGGATCAGCCCCAGCATTTT.

This sequence joins TRBV18 and TRBJ1-6; 7 nucleotides match TRBD1. CDR1 is KGHSH and CDR2 is LQKENI in the germline V gene. The CDR3 totals 17 residues. After removal of 0 bases from V and 6 bases from J, the junction contained 8 bases not matched to a gene. CDR3 nucleotide sequence: TGTGCCAGCTCACCACCGAACAGGGGCGAATCTAATTCACCCCTCCACTTT. It is translated as CASSPPNRGESNSPLHF.

This sequence joins TRBV5-1 and TRBJ2-7; 9 bases match TRBD2. V shed 6 bases and J 3 bases; nucleotides not matched to a gene: 10. Germline V gene sequence: CDR1 SGHRS, CDR2 YFSETQ. The CDR3 extends over 15 amino acids. In nucleotides, the CDR3 is TGCGCCAGCACCCCAATTGCTAGCGGGATCTACGAGCAGTACTTC. Protein sequence: CASTPIASGIYEQYF.

This clonotype was observed a few times. The chain links TRBV5-5 to TRBJ2-1; D gene uncertain. Germline values: CDR1 SGHKS, CDR2 YYEKEE (reference sequence). This CDR3 has 13 residues. Trimming left V 2 bases short and J 7 bases short, with 10 bases between. The CDR3: CASSFRVQNEQFF. The CDR3 nucleotides are TGTGCCAGCAGCTTTAGGGTACAGAATGAGCAGTTCTTC.

This chain uses TRBV20-1 with TRBJ2-2; D gene unclear. This CDR3 has 12 residues. Trimming cost V 4 bases and J 3 bases, with 6 bases left between them. Germline V CDR1 and CDR2: DFQATT, SNEGSKA (reference sequence). The CDR3 coding sequence is TGCAGTGCTATCCCTCACACCGGGGAGCTGTTTTTT. It specifies CSAIPHTGELFF.

This chain uses TRBV12-3 or TRBV12-4 with TRBJ2-7, with 12 bases identical to TRBD2. This CDR3 spans 15 amino acids. V shed 5 bases, J shed 5 bases, and the junction held 7 bases outside the gene matches. CDR3 region: CASSISSGRVDEQYF. CDR3 bases: TGTGCCAGCAGTATTTCTAGCGGGAGGGTAGACGAGCAGTACTTC.

The chain is built from TRBV15 and TRBJ2-7, with a tentative D call TRBD1 (6 bases). The germline gives CDR1 LNHNV, CDR2 YYDKDF (reference sequence). The CDR3 length is 14 residues. The V end was cut by 3 bases, the J end by 6 bases, with 15 bases between. CDR3: CATSSEGEVGEQYF. The CDR3 DNA reads TGTGCCACCAGCAGTGAGGGGGAAGTTGGCGAGCAGTACTTC.

In its sample, this clonotype was seen many times. The V and J genes are TRBV20-1 and TRBJ1-1, with 8 bases lining up with TRBD1. The CDR3 is 13 residues long. V gave up 6 bases and J gave up 0 bases; unmatched junction bases: 3. Germline CDR1 and CDR2: DFQATT and SNEGSKA (reference sequence). The CDR3 reads CSAQGAVNTEAFF. CDR3 nucleotides: TGCAGTGCCCAGGGGGCAGTGAACACTGAAGCTTTCTTT.

This clonotype has a count of ten or more. The junction departs from the called germline gene at one end, perhaps through a read error. V usage is TRBV12-3 or TRBV12-4 and J usage is TRBJ2-3; 10 bases are a match to TRBD1. The CDR3 loop spans 15 amino acids. CDR3 sequence: CASSPGTGGTDTQYF. The CDR3 DNA is TGCGCCAGCAGCCCGGGGACAGGGGGCACAGATACGCAGTATTTT.

This clonotype turned up a few times. V and J are TRBV12-3 or TRBV12-4 and TRBJ2-7; the D call may be TRBD1 or TRBD2 (7 bases each). The CDR3 consists of 13 residues. V dropped 8 bases and J dropped 3 bases, with 14 bases sitting between them. CDR3 in amino acids: CASQQGRVYEQYF. The CDR3 DNA reads TGTGCCAGCCAACAGGGGAGGGTCTACGAGCAGTACTTC.

This clonotype came up a few times. The genes are TRBV4-1 and TRBJ1-1, with D possibly being TRBD1 (5 bases). This CDR3 is 13 amino acids long. Trimming removed 1 base from V and 7 bases from J, with 10 bases in between. Germline CDR1 MGHRA, CDR2 YSYEKL. The CDR3 nucleotides read TGCGCCAGCAGCCAAGGTGGGGCACTTGAAGCTTTCTTT. Translating gives CASSQGGALEAFF.

This clonotype appeared a few times. The V and J genes are TRBV12-3 or TRBV12-4 and TRBJ1-2; D gene ambiguous. This CDR3 is 14 amino acids long. The V end lost 5 bases, the J end lost 4 bases, and 14 bases lay between the germline ends. CDR3 protein: CASSAPPDPYGYTF. The CDR3 nucleotides are TGTGCCAGCAGTGCCCCCCCCGATCCCTATGGCTACACCTTC.

V is TRBV14 and J is TRBJ2-1; 11 bases fit TRBD2. CDR3 size: 17 residues. V dropped 5 bases and J dropped 2; count of bases not matched to a gene: 8. Germline V lookup: CDR1 SGHDN, CDR2 FVKESK. CDR3 region: CASSKRLAGMTYNEQFF. The CDR3 nucleotides read TGTGCCAGCAGCAAAAGACTAGCGGGAATGACCTACAATGAGCAGTTCTTC.

This clonotype was observed a few times. J is TRBJ2-7 and V is TRBV7-3, with a tentative D call TRBD2 (5 bases). In germline, CDR1 is SGHTA, CDR2 FQGTGA. The CDR3 covers 13 residues. Trimming took off 3 bases at V and 6 bases at J, with 12 bases between the two ends. The CDR3 region has the DNA TGTGCCAGCAGCTTCGCGGGTCGCCGCGAGCAGTACTTC. Protein: CASSFAGRREQYF.

The rearrangement links TRBV25-1 to TRBJ2-7, with D possibly TRBD1 on 6 matching bases. Germline values: CDR1 MGHDK, CDR2 SYGVNS. Trimming stripped 1 base from V and 2 bases from J, with 15 bases between. CDR3 length: 16 residues. Written as DNA, the CDR3 is TGTGCCAGCAGTGAATCAGGGACATCCCGGACCTACGAGCAGTACTTC. Protein product: CASSESGTSRTYEQYF.

This clonotype has at least ten counts. The chain carries TRBV12-3 or TRBV12-4 and TRBJ2-1; D is unresolved. With 4 bases removed from V and 3 bases from J, the gap between germline ends came to 10 bases. CDR3 length: 14 amino acids. The CDR3 DNA is TGTGCCAGCAGTTATACAGTTTTCTACAATGAGCAGTTCTTC. Amino acid sequence: CASSYTVFYNEQFF.

This clonotype was picked up a small number of times. The chain is built from TRBV7-2 and TRBJ2-7, with D maybe TRBD2 (6 bases). Germline-derived CDR1 and CDR2 are SGHTA and FQGNSA. The CDR3 length is 13 residues. With 5 bases removed from V and 3 bases from J, the gap between germline ends came to 11 bases. The CDR3 DNA follows: TGTGCCAGCAGCCCCAGCGGGTTCTACGAGCAGTACTTC. Translating gives CASSPSGFYEQYF.

In this sample, this clonotype turned up a few times. V and J are TRBV4-1 and TRBJ1-5; TRBD1 matches 7 bases. The CDR3 is made up of 15 amino acids. Germline assignment: CDR1 MGHRA and CDR2 YSYEKL. The J segment lost 7 bases and the V segment lost 1 base, leaving 7 bases of the junction unmatched. The CDR3 region is CASSQATGDGQPQHF. As DNA, the CDR3 is TGCGCCAGCAGCCAAGCAACAGGGGACGGCCAGCCCCAGCATTTT.

This clonotype appeared a few times. This chain joins TRBV6-1 and TRBJ1-5; a possible D gene is TRBD1 (5 bases). V was trimmed by 5 bases and J by 3 bases, leaving 8 bases between them. CDR3 length: 13 amino acids. CDR1 MNHNS and CDR2 SASEGT come from the germline V gene. The CDR3: CASSQQANQPQHF. CDR3 coding DNA: TGTGCCAGCAGTCAACAGGCCAATCAGCCCCAGCATTTT.

This clonotype was counted many times. The J gene is TRBJ2-1, the V gene TRBV12-3 or TRBV12-4; 8 bases fit TRBD1. J gave up 6 bases and V 2 bases, and 6 bases lay outside the gene matches. The CDR3 loop spans 15 amino acids. CDR3 amino acids: CASSLNGQGSNEQFF. CDR3 DNA sequence: TGTGCCAGCAGTTTAAATGGACAGGGATCCAATGAGCAGTTCTTC.

The sample holds many counts of this clonotype. V usage is TRBV6-5 and J usage is TRBJ2-3; 8 bases are a match to TRBD1. This CDR3 region has 13 residues. V lost 0 bases to trimming and J lost 10 bases; unmatched junction nucleotides: 3. Germline-derived CDR1 and CDR2 are MNHEY and SVGAGI. The CDR3 protein is CASSYSTGAAQYF. CDR3 DNA: TGTGCCAGCAGTTACTCGACAGGGGCCGCGCAGTATTTT.

This clonotype was recorded a few times. V usage is TRBV5-1 and J usage is TRBJ2-1; D may match TRBD1 or TRBD2 (5 bases each). Trimming took off 0 bases at V and 6 bases at J, with 10 bases between the two ends. Germline assignment: CDR1 SGHRS and CDR2 YFSETQ. CDR3 length: 14 amino acids. The CDR3 region has the DNA TGCGCCAGCAGCTTGGGTGAGGGGCTCAATGAGCAGTTCTTC. Amino acid sequence: CASSLGEGLNEQFF.

CDR3 DNA sequence: TGTGCCAGCAGCCCGGGGGCAGGGTATAATTCACCCCTCCACTTT. Translating gives CASSPGAGYNSPLHF. V and J are TRBV7-6 and TRBJ1-6; perhaps TRBD1 as D (6 bases). Trimming cost V 5 bases and J 4 bases, with 12 bases left between them. This CDR3 is 15 amino acids long. CDR1 and CDR2 from the germline V gene are SGHVS and FNYEAQ.